The rows below give T cell receptor beta chains drawn from one sample of a study of cytomegalovirus exposure and HLA in healthy donors. TCRdb's table, derived via immunoSEQ multiplex PCR, lists solely in-frame clones and lacks some. The sample records around 200,000 clones, about 91% being singletons. The source material was PBMCs. The source of these receptors is a woman younger than 35 in good health and CMV-seronegative. The CDR3 runs from the conserved cysteine through the conserved F or W. The D gene is left open where the match is weak. Not every row has a clone size; where given, it reads once, few, many or a size class.

len,v_gene,abundance,j_gene,d_gene,CDR3aa,CDR3nt
16,TRBV5-1,.,TRBJ1-1,.,CASSWGVNQGNTEAFF,TGCGCCAGCAGCTGGGGGGTGAATCAGGGGAACACTGAAGCTTTCTTT
17,TRBV15,.,TRBJ2-7,TRBD2,CATSRDWGGLRNYEQYF,TGTGCCACCAGCAGAGATTGGGGGGGACTAAGAAACTACGAGCAGTACTTC
17,TRBV9,.,TRBJ2-1,TRBD1,CASSLGQGFTPYNEQFF,TGTGCCAGCAGCCTCGGACAGGGGTTTACCCCCTACAATGAGCAGTTCTTC
16,TRBV4-2,.,TRBJ2-2,TRBD2,CASSRLAGENTGELFF,TGTGCCAGCAGCCGCCTAGCGGGAGAGAACACCGGGGAGCTGTTTTTT
14,TRBV4-1,.,TRBJ2-7,TRBD2,CASSLPGLSYEQYF,TGCGCCAGCAGCCTCCCGGGACTATCTTACGAGCAGTACTTC
14,TRBV9,.,TRBJ2-7,TRBD2,CASSGTSGTYEQYF,TGTGCCAGCAGCGGGACTAGCGGGACCTACGAGCAGTACTTC
17,TRBV5-5,.,TRBJ2-7,.,CASSFGEEPHSPYEQYF,TGTGCCAGCAGCTTCGGGGAGGAGCCCCATTCCCCTTACGAGCAGTACTTC
15,TRBV9,.,TRBJ2-5,.,CASSVNVHGVETQYF,TGTGCCAGCAGCGTAAACGTCCATGGAGTGGAGACCCAGTACTTC
15,TRBV11-2,.,TRBJ2-1,TRBD1,CASSLVALQGKVQFF,TGTGCCAGCAGCTTAGTAGCTTTACAGGGGAAGGTGCAGTTCTTC
16,TRBV4-3,.,TRBJ2-5,.,CASSCPPTEAGETQYF,TGCGCCAGCAGCTGCCCACCTACGGAGGCCGGGGAGACCCAGTACTTC
19,TRBV27,.,TRBJ2-1,TRBD2,CASSLSGAGGHYSYNEQFF,TGTGCCAGCAGTTTATCAGGGGCGGGAGGGCACTACTCCTACAATGAGCAGTTCTTC
15,TRBV10-3,.,TRBJ1-5,TRBD1,CAISGTADSNQPQHF,TGTGCCATCAGCGGGACAGCCGATAGCAATCAGCCCCAGCATTTT
14,TRBV30,.,TRBJ1-3,TRBD1,CAFQTTGAGNTIYF,TGTGCCTTCCAAACGACAGGGGCTGGAAACACCATATATTTT
15,TRBV29-1,.,TRBJ2-7,TRBD1,CSVEVPGQGAYEQYF,TGCAGCGTTGAAGTCCCGGGACAGGGGGCCTACGAGCAGTACTTC
16,TRBV11-2,.,TRBJ2-3,TRBD2,CASSHPSGRGTDTQYF,TGTGCCAGCAGCCACCCCAGCGGGAGGGGGACAGATACGCAGTATTTT
14,TRBV4-1,.,TRBJ1-4,TRBD1,CASSPGDRAEKLFF,TGCGCCAGCAGCCCCGGGGACAGGGCTGAAAAACTGTTTTTT
16,TRBV4-1,.,TRBJ1-5,TRBD1,CASSQPPGQGGQPQHF,TGCGCCAGCAGCCAACCACCCGGACAGGGAGGACAGCCCCAGCATTTT
16,TRBV27,.,TRBJ2-1,.,CASSFQKVSSYNEQFF,TGTGCCAGCAGTTTCCAAAAAGTGAGCTCCTACAATGAGCAGTTCTTC
14,TRBV27,once,TRBJ1-1,TRBD1,CASSFRRDRTEAFF,TGTGCCAGCAGTTTTCGCCGGGACAGGACTGAAGCTTTCTTT